A single sample gave rise to the 4 T cell receptor beta chains below, sequenced in a study of CD8 T cells in Susac syndrome. When the RNA was reverse transcribed, random hexamers were used with an input of roughly 0.5 to 1 ug. TCRdb reanalysed the immunoSEQ multiplex PCR reads using MiXCR and keeps one entry per CDR3 protein. This sample yields approximately 190,000 distinct CDR3 sequences, of which roughly 90% are seen a single time; roughly 0.087% belongs to the top ten. Input material: CD4+ T cells from PBMCs. All receptors derive from a human donor with Susac syndrome.

The rearrangement joins TRBV5-1 to TRBJ2-1; TRBD2 matches at 11 bases. In germline, CDR1 is SGHRS, CDR2 YFSETQ. J lost 7 bases, V lost 3 bases, and 9 bases had no gene match. This CDR3 contains 16 residues. The CDR3 DNA follows: TGCGCCAGCAGCTCCTTACTAGCGGGAGAAGGGAATGAGCAGTTCTTC. Translation: CASSSLLAGEGNEQFF.

The chain combines TRBV7-9 with TRBJ1-2; a weak D match, TRBD1 (5 bases). Germline V gene lookup returns CDR1 SEHNR and CDR2 FQNEAQ (reference sequence). The CDR3 extends over 12 amino acids. V shed 5 bases and J shed 12 bases, with 16 bases lying between them. The CDR3 region is CASSPWDARNTF. CDR3 sequence (DNA): TGTGCCAGCAGCCCATGGGACGCGAGGAACACCTTC.

V usage is TRBV20-1 and J usage is TRBJ2-3; no reliable D call. Germline assignment: CDR1 DFQATT and CDR2 SNEGSKA (reference sequence). The CDR3 is 12 amino acids. Trimming took off 3 bases at V and 6 bases at J, with 10 bases between the two ends. CDR3 region: CSARNDRDTQYF. The CDR3 coding sequence is TGCAGTGCTAGGAACGATAGGGATACGCAGTATTTT.

The chain has TRBV5-1 and TRBJ2-1; possibly TRBD2 for D (5 bases). V lost 1 base to trimming and J lost 0 bases, with 8 bases between them. Germline V CDR1 and CDR2: SGHRS, YFSETQ. The CDR3 covers 15 residues. The CDR3 is CASSLNGGSYNEQFF. CDR3 nucleotide sequence: TGCGCCAGCAGCTTGAACGGAGGCTCCTACAATGAGCAGTTCTTC.